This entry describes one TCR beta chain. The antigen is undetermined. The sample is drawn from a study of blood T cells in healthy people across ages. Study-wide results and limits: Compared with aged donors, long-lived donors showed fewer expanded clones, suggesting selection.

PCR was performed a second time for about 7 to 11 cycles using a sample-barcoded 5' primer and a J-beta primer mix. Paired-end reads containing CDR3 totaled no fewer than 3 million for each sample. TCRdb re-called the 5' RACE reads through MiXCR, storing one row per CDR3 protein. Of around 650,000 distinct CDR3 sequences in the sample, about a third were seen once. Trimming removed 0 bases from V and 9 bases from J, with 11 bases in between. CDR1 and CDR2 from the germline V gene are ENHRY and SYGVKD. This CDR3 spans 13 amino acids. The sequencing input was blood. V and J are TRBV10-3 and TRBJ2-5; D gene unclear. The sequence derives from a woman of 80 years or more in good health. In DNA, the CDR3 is TGTGCCATCAGTGAGTCTGCTCCGACTCCCCAGTACTTC. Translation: CAISESAPTPQYF.